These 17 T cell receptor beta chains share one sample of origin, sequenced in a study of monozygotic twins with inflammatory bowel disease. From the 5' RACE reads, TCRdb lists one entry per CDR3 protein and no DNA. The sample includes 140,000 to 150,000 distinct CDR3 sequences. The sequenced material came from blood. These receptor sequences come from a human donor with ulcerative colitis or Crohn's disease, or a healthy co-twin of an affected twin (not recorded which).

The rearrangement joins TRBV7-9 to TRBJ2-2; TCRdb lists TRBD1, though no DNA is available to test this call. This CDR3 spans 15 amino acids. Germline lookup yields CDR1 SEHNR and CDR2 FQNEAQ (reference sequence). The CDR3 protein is CASSIRQGGTGELFF.

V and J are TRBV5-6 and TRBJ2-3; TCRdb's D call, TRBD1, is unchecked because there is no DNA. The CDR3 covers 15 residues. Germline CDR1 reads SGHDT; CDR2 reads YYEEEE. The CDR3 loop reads CASSSPGQGTDTQYF. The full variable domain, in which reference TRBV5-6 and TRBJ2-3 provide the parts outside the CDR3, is DAGVTQSPTHLIKTRGQQVTLRCSPKSGHDTVSWYQQALGQGPQFIFQYYEEEERQRGNFPDRFSGHQFPNYSSELNVNALLLGDSALYLCASSSPGQGTDTQYFGPGTRLTVL.

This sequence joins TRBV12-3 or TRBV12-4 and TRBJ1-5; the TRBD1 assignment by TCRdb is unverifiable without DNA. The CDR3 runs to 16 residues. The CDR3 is CASTRSPGRINQPQHF.

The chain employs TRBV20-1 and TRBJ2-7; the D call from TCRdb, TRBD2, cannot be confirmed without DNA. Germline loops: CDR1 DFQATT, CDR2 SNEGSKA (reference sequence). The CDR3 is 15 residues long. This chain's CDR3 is CSARTFSGRAHEQYF.

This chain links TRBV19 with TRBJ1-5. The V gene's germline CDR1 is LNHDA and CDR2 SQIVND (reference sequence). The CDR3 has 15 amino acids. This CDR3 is CASSRMRVGNQPQHF.

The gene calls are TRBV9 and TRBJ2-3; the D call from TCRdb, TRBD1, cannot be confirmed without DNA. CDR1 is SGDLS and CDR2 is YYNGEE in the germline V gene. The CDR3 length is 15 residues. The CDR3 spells CASSVAWGRTDTQYF.

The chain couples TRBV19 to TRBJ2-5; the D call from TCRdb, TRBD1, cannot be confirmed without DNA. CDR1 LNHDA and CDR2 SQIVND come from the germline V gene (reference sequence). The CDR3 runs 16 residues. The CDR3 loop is CATQVTGQANQETQYF.

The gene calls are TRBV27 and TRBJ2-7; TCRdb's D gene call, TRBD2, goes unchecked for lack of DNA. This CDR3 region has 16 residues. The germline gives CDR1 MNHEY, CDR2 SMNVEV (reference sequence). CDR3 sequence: CASSILIAGGYYEQYF.

The CDR3 spells CASSTTGAGDEQYF. The chain links TRBV5-1 to TRBJ2-7; the D call from TCRdb, TRBD1, cannot be confirmed without DNA. The CDR3 sequence is 14 residues long. CDR1 and CDR2 (germline): SGHRS, YFSETQ.

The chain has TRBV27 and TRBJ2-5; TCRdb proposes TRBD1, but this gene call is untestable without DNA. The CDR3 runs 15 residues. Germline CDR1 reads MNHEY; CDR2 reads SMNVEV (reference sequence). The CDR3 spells CASSLFGTGGWTQYF.

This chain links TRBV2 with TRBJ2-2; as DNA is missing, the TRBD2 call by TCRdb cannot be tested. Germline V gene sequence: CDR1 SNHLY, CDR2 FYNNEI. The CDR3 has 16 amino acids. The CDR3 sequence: CASSNPGLAFAGELFF. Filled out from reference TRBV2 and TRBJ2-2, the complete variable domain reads EPEVTQTPSHQVTQMGQEVILRCVPISNHLYFYWYRQILGQKVEFLVSFYNNEISEKSEIFDDQFSVERPDGSNFTLKIRSTKLEDSAMYFCASSNPGLAFAGELFFGEGSRLTVL.

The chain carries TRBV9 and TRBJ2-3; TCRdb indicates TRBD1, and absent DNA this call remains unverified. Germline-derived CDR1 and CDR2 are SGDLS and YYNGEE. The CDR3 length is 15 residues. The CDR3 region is CASSDDSWSVDTQYF.

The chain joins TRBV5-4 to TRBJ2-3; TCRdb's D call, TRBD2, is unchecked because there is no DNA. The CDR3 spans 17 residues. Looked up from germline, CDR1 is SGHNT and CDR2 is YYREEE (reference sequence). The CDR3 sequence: CASSTPGLAVGTDTQYF.

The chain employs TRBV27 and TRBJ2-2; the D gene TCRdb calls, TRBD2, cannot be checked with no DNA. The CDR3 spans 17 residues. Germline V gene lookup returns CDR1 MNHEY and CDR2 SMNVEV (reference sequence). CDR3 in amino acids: CASRTFFGGTSTGELFF.

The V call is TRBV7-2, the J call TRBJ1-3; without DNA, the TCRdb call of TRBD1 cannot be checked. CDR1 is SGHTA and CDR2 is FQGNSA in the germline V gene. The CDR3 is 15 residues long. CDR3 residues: CASSSQDLSGNTIYF. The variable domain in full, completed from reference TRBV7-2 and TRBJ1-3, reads GAGVSQSPSNKVTEKGKDVELRCDPISGHTALYWYRQSLGQGLEFLIYFQGNSAPDKSGLPSDRFSAERTGGSVSTLTIQRTQQEDSAVYLCASSSQDLSGNTIYFGEGSWLTVV.

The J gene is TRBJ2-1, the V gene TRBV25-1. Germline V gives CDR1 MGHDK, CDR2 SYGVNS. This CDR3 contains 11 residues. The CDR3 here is CASSEENEQFF. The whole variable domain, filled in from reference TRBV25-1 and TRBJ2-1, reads EADIYQTPRYLVIGTGKKITLECSQTMGHDKMYWYQQDPGMELHLIHYSYGVNSTEKGDLSSESTVSRIRTEHFPLTLESARPSHTSQYLCASSEENEQFFGPGTRLTVL.

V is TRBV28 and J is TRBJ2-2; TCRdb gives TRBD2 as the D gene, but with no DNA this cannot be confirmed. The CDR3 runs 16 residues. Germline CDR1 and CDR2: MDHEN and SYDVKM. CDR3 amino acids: CASSSPRAGDLGELFF.